The clone carrying this T cell receptor beta chain was seen more than once but under ten times. The ends lost 5 bases at V and 5 bases at J; junction bases unmatched: 5. Per germline, CDR1 SGHTA and CDR2 FQGTGA. CDR3 length: 13 amino acids. The sample originates from a study of identical twins. TCRdb re-called the 5' RACE reads with MiXCR, one entry per CDR3 protein. The sample shows around 670,000 distinct CDR3 sequences, over 5% of them seen only once. Sequencing input: naive T cells sorted from blood. The TCR originated in a man aged 18 to 35 in good health. The rearrangement uses TRBV7-3 and TRBJ2-5; 7 nucleotides align to TRBD2. The DNA of the CDR3 is TGTGCCAGCAGCCCCCACGGGGGGGAGACCCAGTACTTC. It specifies CASSPHGGETQYF.